This T cell receptor beta chain was profiled in a study of T-cell reconstitution after alpha-beta-depleted transplantation in children. The TCRbeta library incorporated unique molecular identifiers. Each CDR3 protein gets one entry after TCRdb re-called the PCR reads with MiXCR. The sample includes about 240,000 distinct CDR3 sequences, roughly 23% of them seen just once. This clonotype was detected only a few times. Its cognate antigen is unknown. Whole-study findings and limits: Alpha-beta T cells present about two months after transplant were reported to originate from several hundred expanded graft clones. Newly made T cells mostly supplied T-cell counts and diversity one year after transplant.

In germline, CDR1 is DFQATT, CDR2 SNEGSKA (reference sequence). This CDR3 contains 17 residues. With V trimmed by 2 bases and J by 5 bases, 16 bases remained unmatched. This specimen was PBMCs, taken before TCRalphabeta/CD19-depleted stem cell transplant. This clonotype was sampled from a girl aged 2-10 years with Fanconi anemia, due to receive a stem cell transplant. V is TRBV20-1 and J is TRBJ2-5; 8 nucleotides agree with TRBD2. CDR3 protein: CSARLWVTGLVFETQYF. CDR3 nucleotides: TGCAGTGCTAGACTGTGGGTGACGGGACTAGTCTTCGAGACCCAGTACTTC.